The entry that follows covers one TCR beta chain sequence. The target antigen is unknown. It is likely a read error, because the conserved phenylalanine at the end of the CDR3 is missing. Germline V lookup: CDR1 MNHNS, CDR2 SASEGT. V was shortened by 0 bases and J by 7 bases, with 22 bases between the two germline ends. There are 18 residues in the CDR3. The data originate from a study of T cells in Graves' hyperthyroidism and ophthalmopathy. The study's findings and limits: Among thyroid clonotypes expanded above 0.001, most also appeared in blood.

RNA transcripts provided the source from which TCR beta CDR3 regions were amplified. Using the HTBI primer set, a first-round RT-PCR was run on the TCR CDR3. TCRdb ran MiXCR on the multiplex PCR reads and lists one entry per CDR3 protein. Among roughly 200,000 distinct CDR3 sequences listed, around a sixth were seen once. The TCR originated in a woman in her fifties or sixties with Graves' hyperthyroidism. The sample taken for sequencing was blood. The rearrangement links TRBV6-1 to TRBJ1-5; D may be TRBD1 (5 bases). CDR3 coding DNA: TGTGCCAGCAGTGAAGCGCAGGGCACCCCGGGGATCTGGCAGCCCCAGCATCTT. Its protein product is CASSEAQGTPGIWQPQHL.